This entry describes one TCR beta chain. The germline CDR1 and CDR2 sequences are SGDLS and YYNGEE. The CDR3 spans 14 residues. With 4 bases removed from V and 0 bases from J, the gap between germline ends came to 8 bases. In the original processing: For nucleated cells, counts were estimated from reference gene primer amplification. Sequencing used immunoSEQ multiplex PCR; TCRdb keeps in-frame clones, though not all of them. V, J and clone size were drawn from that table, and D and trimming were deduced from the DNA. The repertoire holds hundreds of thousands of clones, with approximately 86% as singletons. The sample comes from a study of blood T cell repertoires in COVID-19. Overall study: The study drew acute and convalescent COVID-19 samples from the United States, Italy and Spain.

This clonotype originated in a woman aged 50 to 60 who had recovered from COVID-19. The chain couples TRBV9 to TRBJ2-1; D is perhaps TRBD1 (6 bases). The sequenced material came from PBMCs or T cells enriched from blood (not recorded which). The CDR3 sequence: CASSQGNSYNEQFF. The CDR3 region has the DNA TGTGCCAGCAGCCAGGGGAACTCCTACAATGAGCAGTTCTTC.